This TCR beta chain was obtained from a study of blood T cells in healthy people across ages. Findings and limits, study-wide: With age, beta diversity per million T cells declined roughly linearly, significantly by roughly 40.

In its sample, this clonotype was seen a few times. Its cognate antigen is unknown. Each sample had at least 6 million PBMCs isolated. Unmatched junction bases numbered 10, after V lost 4 bases and J lost 6 bases. This CDR3 spans 16 amino acids. The authors ran a second PCR of about 6 to 11 cycles using a sample-barcoded 5' primer and a J-beta primer mix. TCRdb called the 5' RACE reads again in MiXCR, with one record for every CDR3 protein. The table lists fewer than 2,000,000 distinct CDR3 sequences, roughly 32% of them singletons. The rearrangement joins TRBV12-3 or TRBV12-4 to TRBJ2-7, with 12 nucleotides matching TRBD1. The clonotype originates from a woman aged 25 to 39 in good health. The sequenced sample was blood. CDR3 protein: CASSSAPGQGAIEQYF. The CDR3, as DNA: TGTGCCAGCAGTTCGGCTCCGGGACAGGGGGCTATCGAGCAGTACTTC.